Listed below are T cell receptor beta chains from one sample, sequenced in a study of shared clonotypes between healthy human individuals. Clones were sequenced by immunoSEQ multiplex PCR, and TCRdb holds only the in-frame ones, with some missing. The table records approximately 1.1 million clones, about 80% of them present only once. Sample: memory CD4+ T cells from PBMCs. These receptor sequences come from a man between 18 and 29 years old in good health. Some clones in this sample may be carry-over from other donors' samples. Both conserved end residues are part of each CDR3. D genes are given only for firm matches. Part of the rows lack a size; the others show once, few, many or a class for expanded clones.

once,TRBV6-5,TRBJ2-7,TRBD1,TGTGCCAGCAGCCACCCGGGACAGGATTCGGGGGAGCAGTACTTC,CASSHPGQDSGEQYF
.,TRBV7-2,TRBJ2-2,.,TGTGCCAGCAGCTTATCTGGGGACGGGGAGCTGTTTTTT,CASSLSGDGELFF
few,TRBV2,TRBJ2-5,TRBD1,TGTGCCAGCAGTGCAGGGGGAGAGACCCAGTACTTC,CASSAGGETQYF
.,TRBV9,TRBJ2-7,.,TGTGCCAGCAGCGTAGCCAGTGGGCTAACCTACGAGCAGTACTTC,CASSVASGLTYEQYF
.,TRBV5-1,TRBJ2-7,TRBD2,TGCGCCAGCAGCGGGGGGGACAGGACTAGCGGGATCTCCTACGAGCAGTACTTC,CASSGGDRTSGISYEQYF
.,TRBV4-2,TRBJ2-3,.,TGTGCCAGCAGCCAGCCAATCGTGTCGGAGGGGTCAGATACGCAGTATTTT,CASSQPIVSEGSDTQYF
.,TRBV28,TRBJ2-1,TRBD2,TGTGCCAGCAGTTTAAGGACTAGCGGGAGGGCAGGGTACAATGAGCAGTTCTTC,CASSLRTSGRAGYNEQFF
.,TRBV2,TRBJ2-5,TRBD2,TGTGCCAGCAGTTATAGCGGGAGAGGAGAGACCCAGTACTTC,CASSYSGRGETQYF
.,TRBV27,TRBJ2-7,TRBD1,TGTGCCAGCAGTTTGGCAGGGGGCCCCAACGAGCAGTACTTC,CASSLAGGPNEQYF
.,TRBV21-1,TRBJ1-5,.,TGTGCCAGCAGCAAAGTATATGGGAATCAGCCCCAGCATTTT,CASSKVYGNQPQHF
.,TRBV4-3,TRBJ2-1,TRBD1,TGCGCCAGCAGCCGCTTACAGGGGAGTGAGCAGTTCTTC,CASSRLQGSEQFF
.,TRBV11-3,TRBJ2-7,.,TGTGCCAGCAGCTTAGACGGACAGCGCTCCTACGAGCAGTACTTC,CASSLDGQRSYEQYF
.,TRBV30,TRBJ2-2,.,TGTGCCTGGACCAGAGGGCGGTCCTGGACCGGGGAGCTGTTTTTT,CAWTRGRSWTGELFF
.,TRBV29-1,TRBJ1-2,.,TGCAGCGTTGAAGAGTGGGGGAACTATGGCTACACCTTC,CSVEEWGNYGYTF
.,TRBV19,TRBJ2-6,.,TGTGCCAGTAGTGTACTCTCTGGGGCCAACGTCCTGACTTTC,CASSVLSGANVLTF
.,TRBV11-2,TRBJ2-3,.,TGTGCCAGCAGCCCCCTGGGGGGTTCAGATACGCAGTATTTT,CASSPLGGSDTQYF
.,TRBV11-2,TRBJ2-4,TRBD2,TGTGCCAGCAGCTTAGGGACTAGCAAAAACATTCAGTACTTC,CASSLGTSKNIQYF
.,TRBV19,TRBJ2-3,TRBD2,TGTGCCAGTAGTATCGGGGGTATAGCGGGAGGTACGCAGTATTTT,CASSIGGIAGGTQYF
few,TRBV30,TRBJ1-1,.,TGTGCCTGGAGCGCCGGGTTGTGGGGGAACACTGAAGCTTTCTTT,CAWSAGLWGNTEAFF
.,TRBV28,TRBJ2-7,.,TGTGCCAGCAGTACCCCCGCGGGACTTTACGAGCAGTACTTC,CASSTPAGLYEQYF
.,TRBV30,TRBJ2-1,.,TGTGCCTGGAGGACCACGGGACCCACCATTTTCGATGAGCAGTTCTTC,CAWRTTGPTIFDEQFF
.,TRBV28,TRBJ1-5,.,TGTGCCAGCAGTTTTGTGGCAGGTATTGGTCAGCCCCAGCATTTT,CASSFVAGIGQPQHF
.,TRBV4-3,TRBJ1-6,TRBD1,TGCGCCAGCAGCCACGACCGGGACAGGGTGTCACCCCTCCACTTT,CASSHDRDRVSPLHF
.,TRBV18,TRBJ2-1,TRBD2,TGTGCCAGCTCACCGTCGGGACTAGCGCGATACAATGAGCAGTTCTTC,CASSPSGLARYNEQFF
.,TRBV5-1,TRBJ2-2,TRBD2,TGCGCCAGCAGCTTGGGTCCTAGCGGGATTCCCGGGGAGCTGTTTTTT,CASSLGPSGIPGELFF
.,TRBV7-2,TRBJ1-1,TRBD1,TGTGCCAGCAGCTCCGTCCCGGGACAGGCCAGGACTGAAGCTTTCTTT,CASSSVPGQARTEAFF
many,TRBV19,TRBJ2-5,.,TGTGCCAGTAGTCTACCGGCGCTCCAAGAGACCCAGTACTTC,CASSLPALQETQYF
.,TRBV13,TRBJ1-1,TRBD1,TGTGCCAGCAGCTGGGGTGACAGGGGGAGAACTGAGGCTTTCTTT,CASSWGDRGRTEAFF
few,TRBV11-2,TRBJ1-3,.,TGTGCCAGCAGCTTAGATCGCGGGAGCACCATATATTTT,CASSLDRGSTIYF
.,TRBV5-1,TRBJ2-1,TRBD2,TGCGCCAGCAGCTTGGCTTTCGGTAGCGGGAGTGAGGGGCAGTTCTTC,CASSLAFGSGSEGQFF
.,TRBV7-9,TRBJ2-1,.,TGTGCCAGCAGCGCGGGACAGAACAATGAGCAGTTCTTC,CASSAGQNNEQFF
.,TRBV18,TRBJ2-7,TRBD2,TGTGCCAGCTCACCACCGACTAGCGGGAGGGGCTACGAGCAGTACTTC,CASSPPTSGRGYEQYF
.,TRBV5-4,TRBJ2-5,TRBD1,TGTGCCAGCAGCTCAAAGGACAGGACGTCGGAGACCCAGTACTTC,CASSSKDRTSETQYF
.,TRBV7-6,TRBJ2-7,.,TGTGCCAGCAGCTTAAGTTGGGGGAGCTACGAGCAGTACTTC,CASSLSWGSYEQYF
.,TRBV5-6,TRBJ2-5,TRBD2,TGTGCCAGCAGCTTGGCCGCGCGGGAGGGCCGAGAGACCCAGTACTTC,CASSLAAREGRETQYF
.,TRBV6-6,TRBJ2-1,.,TGTGCCAGTAAGCAGCGGAATGAGCAGTTCTTC,CASKQRNEQFF
.,TRBV2,TRBJ2-5,TRBD1,TGTGCCAGCAGTGAAAGCAGGGGGCTAGGAGAGACCCAGTACTTC,CASSESRGLGETQYF
.,TRBV28,TRBJ2-1,TRBD1,TGTGCCAGCAGTCCCTACCCGGGACAGGGGGAACATGAGCAGTTCTTC,CASSPYPGQGEHEQFF
.,TRBV15,TRBJ1-3,.,TGTGCCACCAGCAGAGACGACAGCTCTGGAAACACCATATATTTT,CATSRDDSSGNTIYF
.,TRBV2,TRBJ1-5,.,TGTGCCAGCAGTGAAAGGGGAAGCAATCAGCCCCAGCATTTT,CASSERGSNQPQHF
few,TRBV6-1,TRBJ2-3,.,TGTGCCATCGCCTTAGACTGGGGGTCAGATACGCAGTATTTT,CAIALDWGSDTQYF
.,TRBV7-9,TRBJ2-6,.,TGTGCCAGCAGCCCCAGGAGGGGCTTTGGGGCCAACGTCCTGACTTTC,CASSPRRGFGANVLTF
.,TRBV5-1,TRBJ1-6,.,TGCGCCAGCAGCTTGGCCGACAGTTCACCCCTCCACTTT,CASSLADSSPLHF
.,TRBV7-9,TRBJ1-4,.,TGTGCCAGCAGCTTTCGGGAAAAACTGTTTTTT,CASSFREKLFF
.,TRBV9,TRBJ1-2,.,TGTGCCAGCAGCGTAGGGGCCGGGACCTATGGCTACACCTTC,CASSVGAGTYGYTF
.,TRBV7-6,TRBJ1-4,TRBD1,TGTGCCAGCAGCTTATTGGGGACAGGGACTGAAAAACTGTTTTTT,CASSLLGTGTEKLFF
.,TRBV4-1,TRBJ2-1,TRBD2,TGCGCCAGCAGCCGAGACAAACCTGGGACTAGCGTGCACAATGAGCAGTTCTTC,CASSRDKPGTSVHNEQFF
.,TRBV12-5,TRBJ1-3,.,TGTGCTAGTGGTTTGTGGGTAGACCGTTCCTCTGGAAACACCATATATTTT,CASGLWVDRSSGNTIYF
few,TRBV11-2,TRBJ2-2,.,TGTGCCAGCAGCTTAGTCACTCCGAGCACCGGGGAGCTGTTTTTT,CASSLVTPSTGELFF
.,TRBV5-1,TRBJ2-1,.,TGCGCCAGCAGCTTGCTAGCAGGAAACGGCTATGAGCAGTTCTTC,CASSLLAGNGYEQFF
.,TRBV30,TRBJ2-3,TRBD1,TGTGCCTACCAATGGGGACAGGTCGCAGATACGCAGTATTTT,CAYQWGQVADTQYF
.,TRBV5-4,TRBJ2-7,.,TGTGCCAGCAGCTCTCCTGTTGAGGCCCCCTACGAGCAGTACTTC,CASSSPVEAPYEQYF
few,TRBV5-1,TRBJ2-7,.,TGCGCCAGCAGCTTAAATCCGGATACATGGACTCCCTACGAGCAGTACTTC,CASSLNPDTWTPYEQYF
.,TRBV30,TRBJ1-5,.,TGTGCCTGGAGTGTACGGAACATCAATCAGCCCCAGCATTTT,CAWSVRNINQPQHF
.,TRBV9,TRBJ2-7,TRBD2,TGTGCCAGCAGCGTCGGAGCGGGGACCTACGAGCAGTACTTC,CASSVGAGTYEQYF